The present entry profiles one T cell receptor (beta chain) with its context. This sample was taken from a study of molecular identifiers for immune sequencing clone quantification. TCRdb passed the PCR reads through MiXCR, listing each CDR3 protein once. The data contain 15,000 to 20,000 distinct CDR3 sequences, about a fifth of them singletons. The specimen sequenced was naive CD8+ T cells from blood, with Jurkat cell RNA spiked in. The subset: FACS-sorted CD8+CD4-CCR7+CD45RA+ naive T cells. This clonotype was obtained from a human donor in good health. Some libraries in this study had Jurkat cell RNA spiked in.

The CDR3 sequence: CASSHIQGTFEKLFF. DNA for the CDR3: TGTGCCAGCAGCCACATACAGGGGACTTTTGAAAAACTGTTTTTT. V usage is TRBV3-1 and J usage is TRBJ1-4; 7 bases fit TRBD1. After removal of 3 bases from V and 7 bases from J, the junction contained 8 bases not matched to a gene. The CDR3 sequence is 15 residues long. Germline CDR1 reads LGHDT; CDR2 reads YNNKEL (reference sequence).